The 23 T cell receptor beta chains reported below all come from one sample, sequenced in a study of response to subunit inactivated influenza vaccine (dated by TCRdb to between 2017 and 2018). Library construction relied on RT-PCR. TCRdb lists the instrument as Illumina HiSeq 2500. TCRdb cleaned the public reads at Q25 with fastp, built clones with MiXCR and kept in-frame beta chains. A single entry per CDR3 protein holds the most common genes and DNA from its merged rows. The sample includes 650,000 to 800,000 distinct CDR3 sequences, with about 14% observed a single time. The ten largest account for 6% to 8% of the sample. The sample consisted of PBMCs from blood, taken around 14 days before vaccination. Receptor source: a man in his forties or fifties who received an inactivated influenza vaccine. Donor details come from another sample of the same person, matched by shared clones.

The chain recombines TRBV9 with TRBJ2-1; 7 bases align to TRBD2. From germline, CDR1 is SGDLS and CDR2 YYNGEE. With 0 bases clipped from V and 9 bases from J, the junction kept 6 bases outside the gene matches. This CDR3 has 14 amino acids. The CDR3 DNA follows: TGTGCCAGCAGCGTAGTACTAGCGAGTGGTGAGCAGTTCTTC. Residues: CASSVVLASGEQFF.

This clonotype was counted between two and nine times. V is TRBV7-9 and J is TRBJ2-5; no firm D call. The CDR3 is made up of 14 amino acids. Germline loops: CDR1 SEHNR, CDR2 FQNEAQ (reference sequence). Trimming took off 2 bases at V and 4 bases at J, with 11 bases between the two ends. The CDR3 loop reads CASSLSVPRETQYF. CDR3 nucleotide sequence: TGTGCCAGCAGCTTATCGGTACCTAGAGAGACCCAGTACTTC.

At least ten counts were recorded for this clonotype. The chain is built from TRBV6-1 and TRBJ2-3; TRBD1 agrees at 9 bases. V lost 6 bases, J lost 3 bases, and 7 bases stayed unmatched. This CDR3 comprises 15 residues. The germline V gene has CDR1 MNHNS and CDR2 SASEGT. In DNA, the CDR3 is TGTGCCAGCAGGGACACAGGGGGCCGTACAGATACGCAGTATTTT. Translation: CASRDTGGRTDTQYF.

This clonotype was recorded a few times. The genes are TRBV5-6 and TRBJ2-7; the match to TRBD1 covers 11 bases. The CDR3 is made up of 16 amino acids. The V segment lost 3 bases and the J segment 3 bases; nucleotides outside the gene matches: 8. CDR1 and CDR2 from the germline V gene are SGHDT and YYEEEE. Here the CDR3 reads CASSWRGTGGYYEQYF. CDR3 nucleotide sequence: TGTGCCAGCAGCTGGAGGGGGACAGGGGGTTACTACGAGCAGTACTTC.

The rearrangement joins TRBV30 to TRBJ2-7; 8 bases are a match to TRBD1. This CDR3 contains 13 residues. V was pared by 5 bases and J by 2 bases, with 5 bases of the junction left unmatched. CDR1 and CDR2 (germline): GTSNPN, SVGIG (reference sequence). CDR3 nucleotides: TGTGCCTGGGACAGGGGATGGCCCTACGAGCAGTACTTC. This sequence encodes CAWDRGWPYEQYF.

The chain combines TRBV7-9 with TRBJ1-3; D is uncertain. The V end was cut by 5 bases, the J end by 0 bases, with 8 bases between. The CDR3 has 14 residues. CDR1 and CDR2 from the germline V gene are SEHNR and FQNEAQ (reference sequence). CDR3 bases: TGTGCCAGCAGCACCGGACCCTCTGGAAACACCATATATTTT. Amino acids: CASSTGPSGNTIYF. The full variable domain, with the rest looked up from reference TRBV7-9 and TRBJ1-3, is DTGVSQNPRHKITKRGQNVTFRCDPISEHNRLYWYRQTLGQGPEFLTYFQNEAQLEKSRLLSDRFSAERPKGSFSTLEIQRTEQGDSAMYLCASSTGPSGNTIYFGEGSWLTVV.

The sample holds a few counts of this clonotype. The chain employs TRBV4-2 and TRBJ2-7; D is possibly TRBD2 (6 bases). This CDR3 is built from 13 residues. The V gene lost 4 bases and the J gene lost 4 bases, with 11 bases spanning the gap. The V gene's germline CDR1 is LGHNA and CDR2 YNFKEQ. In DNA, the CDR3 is TGTGCCAGCAGCCGGGACTTGGGTTACGAGCAGTACTTC. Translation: CASSRDLGYEQYF.

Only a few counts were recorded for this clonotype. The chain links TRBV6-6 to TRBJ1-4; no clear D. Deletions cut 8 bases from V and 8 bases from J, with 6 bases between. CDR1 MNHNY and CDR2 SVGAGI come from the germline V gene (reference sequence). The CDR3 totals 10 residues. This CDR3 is CASFREKLFF. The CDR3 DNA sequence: TGTGCCAGCTTTCGGGAAAAACTGTTTTTT.

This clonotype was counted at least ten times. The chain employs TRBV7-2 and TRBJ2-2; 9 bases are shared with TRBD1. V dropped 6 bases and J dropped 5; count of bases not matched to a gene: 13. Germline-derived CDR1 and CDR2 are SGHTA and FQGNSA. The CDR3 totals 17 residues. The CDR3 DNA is TGTGCCAGCAGAGTAAACCCGGGACAGGGTCGAACCGGGGAGCTGTTTTTT. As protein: CASRVNPGQGRTGELFF.

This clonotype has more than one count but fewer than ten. CDR3 DNA: TGTGCCAGCAGTGAGTTAACGGGAGACCCCTACGAGCAGTACTTC. Protein product: CASSELTGDPYEQYF. J is TRBJ2-7 and V is TRBV2, with D perhaps TRBD2 (6 bases). Looked up from germline, CDR1 is SNHLY and CDR2 is FYNNEI. The length of the CDR3 is 15 residues. With 3 bases removed from V and 2 bases from J, the gap between germline ends came to 14 bases.

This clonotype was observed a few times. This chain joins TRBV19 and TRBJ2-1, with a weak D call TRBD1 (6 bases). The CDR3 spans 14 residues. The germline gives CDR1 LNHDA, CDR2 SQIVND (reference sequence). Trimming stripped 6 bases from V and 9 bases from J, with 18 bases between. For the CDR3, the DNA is TGTGCCAGTAGAAGCCAGGGGCTGGTCAGTGAGCAGTTCTTC. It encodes CASRSQGLVSEQFF.

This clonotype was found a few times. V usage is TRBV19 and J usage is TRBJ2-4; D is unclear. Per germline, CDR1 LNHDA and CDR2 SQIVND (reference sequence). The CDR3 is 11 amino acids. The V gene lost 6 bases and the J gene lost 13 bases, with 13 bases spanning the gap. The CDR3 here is CASRYRGDQYF. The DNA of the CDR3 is TGTGCCAGTAGATACCGCGGTGACCAGTACTTC.

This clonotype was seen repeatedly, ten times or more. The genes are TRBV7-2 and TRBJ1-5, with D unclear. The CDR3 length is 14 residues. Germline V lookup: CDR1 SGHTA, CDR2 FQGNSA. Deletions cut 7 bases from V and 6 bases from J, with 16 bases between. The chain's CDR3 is CASTKSGAGQPQHF. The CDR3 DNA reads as TGTGCCAGCACCAAAAGTGGCGCGGGTCAGCCCCAGCATTTT.

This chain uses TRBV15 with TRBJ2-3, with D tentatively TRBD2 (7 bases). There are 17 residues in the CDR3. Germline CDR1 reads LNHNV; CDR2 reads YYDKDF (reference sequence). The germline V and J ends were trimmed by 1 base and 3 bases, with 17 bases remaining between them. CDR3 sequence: CATSRGGRGGRTDTQYF. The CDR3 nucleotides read TGTGCCACCAGCAGAGGAGGGAGGGGGGGGAGAACAGATACGCAGTATTTT.

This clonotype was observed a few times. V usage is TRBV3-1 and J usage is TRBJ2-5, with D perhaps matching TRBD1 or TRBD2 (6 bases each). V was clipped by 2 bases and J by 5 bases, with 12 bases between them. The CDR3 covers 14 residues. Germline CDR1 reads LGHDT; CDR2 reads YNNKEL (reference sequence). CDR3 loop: CASSQRGASETQYF. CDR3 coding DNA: TGTGCCAGCAGCCAAAGGGGGGCCTCGGAGACCCAGTACTTC.

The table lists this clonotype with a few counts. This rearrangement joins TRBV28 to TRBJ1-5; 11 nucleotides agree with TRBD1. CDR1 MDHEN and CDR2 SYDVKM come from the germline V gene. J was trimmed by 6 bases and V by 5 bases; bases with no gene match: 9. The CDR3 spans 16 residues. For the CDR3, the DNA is TGTGCCAGCAGTCAGCCGGGACAGGGGGTGATTCAGCCCCAGCATTTT. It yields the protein CASSQPGQGVIQPQHF.

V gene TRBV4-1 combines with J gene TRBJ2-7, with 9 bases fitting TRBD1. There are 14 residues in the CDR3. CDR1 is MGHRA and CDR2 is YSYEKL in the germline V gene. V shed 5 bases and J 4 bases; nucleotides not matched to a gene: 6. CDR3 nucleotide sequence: TGCGCCAGCAGCTCTAATGACAGGGGGTACGAGCAGTACTTC. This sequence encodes CASSSNDRGYEQYF.

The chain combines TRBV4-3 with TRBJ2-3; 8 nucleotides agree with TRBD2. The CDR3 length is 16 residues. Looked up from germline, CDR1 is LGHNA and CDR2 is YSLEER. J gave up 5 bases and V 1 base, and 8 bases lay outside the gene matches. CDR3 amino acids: CASSQASGQRVDTQYF. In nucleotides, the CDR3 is TGCGCCAGCAGCCAAGCTAGCGGGCAGAGGGTAGATACGCAGTATTTT.

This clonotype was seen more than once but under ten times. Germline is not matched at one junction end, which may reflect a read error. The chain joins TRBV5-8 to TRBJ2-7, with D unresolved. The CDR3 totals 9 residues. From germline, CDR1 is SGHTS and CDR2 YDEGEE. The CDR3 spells CASSPALGF. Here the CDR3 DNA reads TGTGCCAGCAGCCCGGCGCTGGGCTTC.

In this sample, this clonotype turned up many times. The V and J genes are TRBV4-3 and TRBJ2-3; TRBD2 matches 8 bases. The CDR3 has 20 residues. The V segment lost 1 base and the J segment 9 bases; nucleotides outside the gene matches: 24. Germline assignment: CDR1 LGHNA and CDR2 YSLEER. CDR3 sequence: CASSQAPYLARGVLRVTQYF. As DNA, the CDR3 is TGCGCCAGCAGCCAAGCGCCCTACTTGGCGCGGGGGGTCCTCCGGGTCACGCAGTATTTT.

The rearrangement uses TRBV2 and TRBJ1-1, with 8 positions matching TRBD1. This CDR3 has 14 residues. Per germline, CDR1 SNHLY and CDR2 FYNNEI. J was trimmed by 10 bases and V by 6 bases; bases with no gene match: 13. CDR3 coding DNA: TGTGCCAGCAGCCCTACGGACAGGGTTGTCGGAGCTTTCTTT. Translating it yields CASSPTDRVVGAFF.

CDR3 protein: CASSSDLGGQGIDTQYF. The CDR3 coding sequence is TGTGCCAGCAGCTCAGATCTCGGGGGACAGGGGATAGATACGCAGTATTTT. This chain uses TRBV5-5 with TRBJ2-3, with 10 bases matching TRBD1. The CDR3 loop spans 17 amino acids. Germline lookup yields CDR1 SGHKS and CDR2 YYEKEE (reference sequence). The V and J ends lost 3 bases and 5 bases, in that order; junction bases with no gene match: 12.

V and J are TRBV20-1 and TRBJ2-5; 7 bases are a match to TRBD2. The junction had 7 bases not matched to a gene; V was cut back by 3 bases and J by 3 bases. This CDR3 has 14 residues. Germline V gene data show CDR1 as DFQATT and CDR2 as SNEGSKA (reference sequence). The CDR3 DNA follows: TGCAGTGCTAGTCAGACTAGCAGAGAAGAGACCCAGTACTTC. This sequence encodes CSASQTSREETQYF.